Below are 17 T cell receptor beta chains sequenced from a single sample in a study of T cells in Graves' hyperthyroidism and ophthalmopathy. RNA transcripts served as the template for amplifying TCR beta CDR3 regions. The HTBI primer set served for first-round RT-PCR of the TCR CDR3. TCRdb passed the multiplex PCR reads through MiXCR, listing each CDR3 protein once. This sample yields 300,000 to 350,000 distinct CDR3 sequences, of which about 15% are seen a single time; approximately 25% belongs to the top ten. The specimen sequenced was blood. The receptor set was obtained from a woman in her thirties with Graves' hyperthyroidism.

This clonotype has at least ten counts. This chain joins TRBV19 and TRBJ2-2; D not certain. The germline CDR1 and CDR2 sequences are LNHDA and SQIVND (reference sequence). V shed 3 bases and J shed 7 bases, with 3 bases lying between them. The CDR3 extends over 11 amino acids. The CDR3 bases are TGTGCCAGTAGTATGTTCGGGGAGCTGTTTTTT. Translated: CASSMFGELFF.

The table lists this clonotype with a few counts. The gene calls are TRBV15 and TRBJ2-3; the D is unclear. The CDR3 is made up of 13 amino acids. Trimming took 3 bases from V and 9 from J, leaving 13 bases between them. CDR1 LNHNV and CDR2 YYDKDF come from the germline V gene (reference sequence). As DNA, the CDR3 is TGTGCCACCAGCAGCCCAGTCTTGGGGACGCAGTATTTT. As protein: CATSSPVLGTQYF.

The chain carries TRBV7-9 and TRBJ1-1; D gene ambiguous. Between the trimmed V and J ends, which lost 0 bases and 11 bases, there was a span of 13 bases. The length of the CDR3 is 13 residues. Germline CDR1 is SEHNR and CDR2 is FQNEAQ (reference sequence). CDR3 DNA: TGTGCCAGCAGCTTAGCGGAGGCGATGCGGGCTTTCTTT. Its protein product is CASSLAEAMRAFF.

This clonotype has a handful of counts. The rearrangement links TRBV20-1 to TRBJ2-5; D could derive from TRBD1 or TRBD2 (6 bases each). Germline V CDR1 and CDR2: DFQATT, SNEGSKA (reference sequence). The CDR3 consists of 14 residues. Between the trimmed V and J ends, which lost 5 bases and 5 bases, there was a span of 18 bases. The CDR3 is CSAGGGVRVETQYF. The DNA of the CDR3 is TGCAGTGCTGGAGGGGGAGTGAGGGTTGAGACCCAGTACTTC.

This clonotype was seen ten or more times. CDR3 bases: TGCAGTGCTAGAGATCTAGATGTACGTACCACTGAAGCTTTCTTT. As protein: CSARDLDVRTTEAFF. V gene TRBV20-1 combines with J gene TRBJ1-1; D ambiguous. This CDR3 has 15 residues. Deletions cut 0 bases from V and 4 bases from J, with 15 bases between. Germline CDR1 DFQATT, CDR2 SNEGSKA (reference sequence).

This clonotype was observed many times. The genes are TRBV11-2 and TRBJ1-1; TRBD1 aligns across 9 bases. J lost 12 bases, V lost 1 base, and 9 bases had no gene match. The CDR3 sequence is 14 residues long. From germline, CDR1 is SGHAT and CDR2 FQNNGV. The DNA for the CDR3 is TGTGCCAGCAGCTTAGTGGGGACAGGGTTTATGACTTTCTTT. Translating gives CASSLVGTGFMTFF.

The table lists this clonotype with a few counts. V is TRBV20-1 and J is TRBJ2-7; 7 nucleotides match TRBD2. CDR3 length equals 15 residues. V dropped 3 bases and J dropped 3; count of bases not matched to a gene: 11. Germline loops: CDR1 DFQATT, CDR2 SNEGSKA (reference sequence). This chain's CDR3 is CSASPSGGKVYEQYF. The CDR3 nucleotides read TGCAGTGCTAGCCCCTCGGGGGGTAAGGTCTACGAGCAGTACTTC.

This clonotype was found many times. This chain uses TRBV20-1 with TRBJ2-7, with 11 bases that match TRBD2. The CDR3 covers 16 residues. The V segment lost 2 bases and the J segment 3 bases; nucleotides outside the gene matches: 9. Germline assignment: CDR1 DFQATT and CDR2 SNEGSKA (reference sequence). The CDR3 here is CSARSVAGGNYYEQYF. CDR3 DNA: TGCAGTGCTAGATCGGTAGCGGGAGGGAATTACTACGAGCAGTACTTC.

The genes are TRBV2 and TRBJ2-5, with D perhaps assigned TRBD1 or TRBD2 (6 bases each). This CDR3 contains 14 residues. Germline V gene sequence: CDR1 SNHLY, CDR2 FYNNEI. Trimming took 8 bases from V and 5 from J, leaving 18 bases between them. The CDR3 nucleotides read TGTGCCAGCCCATCGAGGGGGGAGCGGGAGACCCAGTACTTC. Encoded protein: CASPSRGERETQYF.

This clonotype was seen repeatedly, ten times or more. The chain recombines TRBV6-6 with TRBJ2-1; possible D gene TRBD2, 5 bases. The germline CDR1 and CDR2 sequences are MNHNY and SVGAGI (reference sequence). Between the trimmed V and J ends, which lost 0 bases and 15 bases, there was a span of 21 bases. CDR3 length: 15 amino acids. The CDR3 protein is CASSYSQSSEGRRFF. In nucleotides, the CDR3 is TGTGCCAGCAGTTACTCTCAGTCCAGTGAGGGTAGGCGGTTCTTC.

The V call is TRBV3-1, the J call TRBJ2-7; D is perhaps TRBD1 or TRBD2 (5 bases each). Trimming shortened V by 0 bases and J by 0 bases, and 15 bases separated the two germline ends. Germline CDR1 reads LGHDT; CDR2 reads YNNKEL (reference sequence). This CDR3 has 17 residues. CDR3 nucleotides: TGTGCCAGCAGCCAAGAAGCCCAGGGACGGCTCTCCTACGAGCAGTACTTC. Translated: CASSQEAQGRLSYEQYF.

Only a few counts were recorded for this clonotype. V and J are TRBV3-1 and TRBJ2-2, with no clear D. Germline CDR1 and CDR2: LGHDT and YNNKEL (reference sequence). V shed 7 bases and J shed 7 bases, with 13 bases lying between them. The CDR3 is made up of 13 amino acids. In nucleotides, the CDR3 is TGTGCCAGCACCCCGCCTGGGGACGGGGAGCTGTTTTTT. Translation gives CASTPPGDGELFF. The whole variable domain, remainder taken from reference TRBV3-1 and TRBJ2-2, is DTAVSQTPKYLVTQMGNDKSIKCEQNLGHDTMYWYKQDSKKFLKIMFSYNNKELIINETVPNRFSPKSPDKAHLNLHINSLELGDSAVYFCASTPPGDGELFFGEGSRLTVL.

This clonotype was counted many times. The chain carries TRBV10-3 and TRBJ2-4, with 8 bases lining up with TRBD2. Per the germline V gene, CDR1 is ENHRY and CDR2 is SYGVKD. The J segment lost 4 bases and the V segment lost 7 bases, leaving 0 bases of the junction unmatched. This CDR3 has 12 amino acids. The CDR3 protein is CAIIAGKNIQYF. For the CDR3, the DNA is TGTGCCATCATAGCGGGAAAAAACATTCAGTACTTC.

This clonotype was recorded at least ten times. The chain joins TRBV7-3 to TRBJ2-3; D is ambiguous. Trimming took 2 bases from V and 11 from J, leaving 14 bases between them. The CDR3 spans 13 residues. CDR1 SGHTA and CDR2 FQGTGA come from the germline V gene. CDR3 bases: TGTGCCAGCAGCTTATGGGTCGGACCGGAGCAGTATTTT. Translated: CASSLWVGPEQYF.

The genes are TRBV10-3 and TRBJ2-1, with 8 bases lining up with TRBD2. Germline loops: CDR1 ENHRY, CDR2 SYGVKD. The V gene end was trimmed by 6 bases and the J gene end by 14 bases; junction bases not matched to a gene: 12. This CDR3 has 13 amino acids. CDR3 DNA: TGTGCCATCAGGACTAGCGCAAGCGAAGGGGAGTTCTTC. It translates to CAIRTSASEGEFF.

This clonotype was seen ten or more times. The V gene is TRBV20-1, the J gene TRBJ2-7, with 9 positions matching TRBD1. Germline lookup yields CDR1 DFQATT and CDR2 SNEGSKA (reference sequence). J lost 3 bases, V lost 4 bases, and 10 bases had no gene match. This CDR3 has 15 residues. The CDR3 coding sequence is TGCAGTGCTAAAGGGTCGGGACAGGGACTCTACGAGCAGTACTTC. Translation: CSAKGSGQGLYEQYF.

The chain employs TRBV6-1 and TRBJ2-1; D is ambiguous. CDR3 length: 12 amino acids. CDR1 is MNHNS, CDR2 SASEGT, per germline. Trimming shortened V by 6 bases and J by 7 bases, and 10 bases separated the two germline ends. In DNA form, the CDR3 reads TGTGCCAGCAGGACCGTCGGGAATGAGCAGTTCTTC. It specifies CASRTVGNEQFF.